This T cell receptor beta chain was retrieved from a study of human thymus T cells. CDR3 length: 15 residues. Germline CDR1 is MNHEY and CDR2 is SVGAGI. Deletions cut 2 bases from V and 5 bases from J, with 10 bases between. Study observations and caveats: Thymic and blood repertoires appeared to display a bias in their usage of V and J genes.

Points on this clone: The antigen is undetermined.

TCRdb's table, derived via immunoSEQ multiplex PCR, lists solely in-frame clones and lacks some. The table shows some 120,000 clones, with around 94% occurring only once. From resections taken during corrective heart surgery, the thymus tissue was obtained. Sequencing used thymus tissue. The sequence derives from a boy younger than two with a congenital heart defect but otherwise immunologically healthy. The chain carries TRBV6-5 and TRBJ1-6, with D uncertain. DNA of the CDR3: TGTGCCAGCAGTTACGGCAGGTTAGATAATTCACCCCTCCACTTT. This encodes CASSYGRLDNSPLHF.